The 5 T cell receptor beta chains listed next were all sequenced from one sample in a study of tumor-infiltrating lymphocytes in primary liver carcinoma. Extraction of RNA together with DNA used about 17-30 mg of unsorted bulk tissue. A primer matching the constant region was used to make TCR beta cDNA from around 550 ng of total RNA. Amplification in three nested multiplex PCR rounds with slightly modified ARM-PCR gave rise to TCR beta libraries. The first two PCR rounds used TRBV1-TRBV30 forward primers with a C-beta reverse primer, about 10 cycles each. TCRdb recomputed calls from the multiplex PCR reads with MiXCR, one row per CDR3 protein. In the table there are 45,000 to 55,000 distinct CDR3 sequences, roughly 77% of which are singletons. The sample comprised liver tumor tissue from sampling region 2. Sample subset: tumor region T2, inferior pole. The receptors were sampled from a man between 40 and 49 years old with primary liver carcinoma and hepatitis B virus infection.

This clonotype has ten or more counts. CDR3 bases: TGTGCCAGCAAAGAGCTAGACGTGGCCGGGGCCAACGTCCTGACTTTC. Its protein product is CASKELDVAGANVLTF. The chain joins TRBV28 to TRBJ2-6; D gene uncertain. CDR1 is MDHEN and CDR2 is SYDVKM in the germline V gene. V lost 7 bases to trimming and J lost 4 bases, with 17 bases between them. The CDR3 is 16 amino acids.

The V gene is TRBV7-8, the J gene TRBJ2-5; no clear D gene. The CDR3 sequence is 15 residues long. Germline CDR1 SGHVS, CDR2 FQNEAQ. V was clipped by 5 bases and J by 2 bases, with 15 bases between them. The CDR3 is CASSPLHSNQETQYF. The CDR3 coding sequence is TGTGCCAGCAGCCCCCTCCACAGTAATCAAGAGACCCAGTACTTC. Looking up the rest from reference TRBV7-8 and TRBJ2-5 gives the full variable domain: GAGVSQSPRYKVAKRGQDVALRCDPISGHVSLFWYQQALGQGPEFLTYFQNEAQLDKSGLPSDRFFAERPEGSVSTLKIQRTQQEDSAVYLCASSPLHSNQETQYFGPGTRLLVL.

This rearrangement joins TRBV11-1 to TRBJ2-1, with 12 nucleotides matching TRBD2. This CDR3 is built from 17 residues. Germline loops: CDR1 SGHAT, CDR2 FQDESV (reference sequence). The chain's CDR3 is CPSSLRLAGEVDNEQFF. CDR3 in DNA: TGTCCTAGCAGCCTGAGACTAGCGGGAGAAGTTGACAATGAGCAGTTCTTC.

The chain carries TRBV11-2 and TRBJ2-3; D might be TRBD1 or TRBD2, each matching 6 bases. Per germline, CDR1 SGHAT and CDR2 FQNNGV. V lost 5 bases, J lost 11 bases, and 20 bases lay in between. The length of the CDR3 is 14 residues. CDR3 amino acids: CASSLGPRGGMQYF. DNA for the CDR3: TGTGCCAGCAGCCTGGGACCCAGGGGAGGTATGCAGTATTTT.

On this clonotype: A read error is likely, as this CDR3 ends without the conserved phenylalanine or tryptophan. The V call is TRBV29-1, the J call TRBJ2-2; TRBD1 is a possible D gene (5 bases). The CDR3 is made up of 15 amino acids. Germline CDR1 is SQVTM and CDR2 is ANQGSEA. Trimming removed 3 bases at V and 0 bases at J, with 11 bases between. The CDR3 reads CSVDQGGSNTGELFS. CDR3 coding DNA: TGCAGCGTTGATCAGGGCGGATCGAACACCGGGGAGCTGTTTTCT.